This is a list of T cell receptor beta chains from one sample in a study of CD8 T cells in ankylosing spondylitis. Each CDR3 protein gets one entry after TCRdb re-called the 5' RACE reads with MiXCR. The sample lists approximately 540,000 distinct CDR3 sequences; about 13% were seen once. Input material: blood, either unsorted or a sorted T cell fraction (not recorded which). Receptors originate from a male donor with ankylosing spondylitis. The CDR3 runs from the conserved cysteine through the conserved F or W. Each record gives: J gene, V gene, CDR3 protein.

TRBJ2-1	TRBV12-3/TRBV12-4	CASSLNGNLQGQFF
TRBJ1-5	TRBV28	CASSLLWAGGLQPQHF
TRBJ1-2	TRBV30	CAWSGGVVGYTF
TRBJ2-1	TRBV7-2	CASSPTGTAYNEQFF
TRBJ1-2	TRBV6-1	CASSLRGQGAYGYTF
TRBJ2-1	TRBV4-2	CASGGSGSYNEQFF
TRBJ2-3	TRBV5-1	CASKGLAGAAGDTQYF
TRBJ2-7	TRBV27	CASSPIAGPYEQYF
TRBJ2-1	TRBV7-9	CASTGGTSSYNEQFF
TRBJ2-3	TRBV9	CASSVGNSGRSGDTQYF
TRBJ2-7	TRBV11-2	CASSLLGLAGNEQYF
TRBJ2-1	TRBV9	CASSVPAGVDNEQFF
TRBJ1-2	TRBV27	CASSLSPEAFGYGYTF
TRBJ2-3	TRBV29-1	CSVEEVDTQYF
TRBJ2-7	TRBV20-1	CSPGKRGEQYF
TRBJ1-2	TRBV29-1	CSVEVGQGLYGYTF
TRBJ2-1	TRBV2	CASNRGRSSYNEQFF
TRBJ2-3	TRBV7-8	CASSYGTSGRPADTQYF
TRBJ2-3	TRBV15	CATSSGRAADTQYF
TRBJ1-2	TRBV3-1	CASSQARGYGYTF
TRBJ2-3	TRBV2	CASTYFLTDTQYF
TRBJ2-1	TRBV5-1	CASSLVVGQANEQFF
TRBJ2-3	TRBV4-2	CASSQDLLAGFTDTQYF
TRBJ2-4	TRBV20-1	CSARESGGKNIQYF
TRBJ2-3	TRBV4-1	CASSQDRRTGGEVDTQYF
TRBJ2-2	TRBV2	CASFTGGRVTGELFF
TRBJ2-2	TRBV15	CATSIGLNTGELFF
TRBJ1-2	TRBV20-1	CSARTGLSLYGYTF
TRBJ1-2	TRBV5-1	CASRNTGGVDGYTF
TRBJ2-1	TRBV24-1	CATSMTSGNSYNEQFF
TRBJ2-3	TRBV20-1	CSARGLDTQYF
TRBJ2-1	TRBV7-2	CASSLGPAYNEQFF
TRBJ1-5	TRBV19	CASRDRTQPQHF
TRBJ2-5	TRBV18	CASSLRGGGETQYF
TRBJ1-3	TRBV12-3/TRBV12-4	CASSRDSGAAIYF
TRBJ2-3	TRBV4-2	CASSQVRTGESTDTQYF
TRBJ2-5	TRBV7-2	CASSPGRPYQETQYF
TRBJ2-3	TRBV5-1	CASSPHSGGPDTQYF
TRBJ2-1	TRBV11-2	CASSDPRVLNEQFF
TRBJ2-1	TRBV7-8	CASSRDRGRNEQFF